This TCR beta chain originates from a study of beta chain features in type 1 diabetes. This clone has just a few counts. The V gene end was trimmed by 1 base and the J gene end by 9 bases; junction bases not matched to a gene: 4. Germline V gene sequence: CDR1 SQVTM, CDR2 ANQGSEA. CDR3 length equals 14 residues. Since all of the isolated RNA was reverse transcribed, expressed TCRB transcripts were what got sequenced. The assay was immunoSEQ multiplex PCR, and TCRdb's table has in-frame clones only and misses some. The repertoire has about 470,000 clones, about 30% of them found once; the top ten carry roughly 0.06%.

The receptor was derived from a man between 18 and 35 years old in good health. Sequenced material: naive CD4+ T cells from blood. The rearrangement links TRBV29-1 to TRBJ2-1, with 12 bases aligning to TRBD2. The CDR3, as DNA: TGCAGCGTTGAAGGACTAGCGGGAGCGGGTGAGCAGTTCTTC. Protein: CSVEGLAGAGEQFF.